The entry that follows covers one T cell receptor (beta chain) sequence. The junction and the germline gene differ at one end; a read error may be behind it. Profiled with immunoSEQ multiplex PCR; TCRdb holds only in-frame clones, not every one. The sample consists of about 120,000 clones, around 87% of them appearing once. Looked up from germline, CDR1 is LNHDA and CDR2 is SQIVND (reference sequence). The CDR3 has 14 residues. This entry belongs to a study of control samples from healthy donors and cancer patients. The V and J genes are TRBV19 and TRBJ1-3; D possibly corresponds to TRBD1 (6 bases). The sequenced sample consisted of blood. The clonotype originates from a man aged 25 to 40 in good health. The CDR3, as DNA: TGTGCCAGTACCCCCCGGGGACACGGAAGCACCATATATTTT. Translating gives CASTPRGHGSTIYF.